This T cell receptor beta chain appears in the sequencing data of a study of blood T cell repertoires in COVID-19. The wider study: Acute and convalescent COVID-19 samples came from the United States, Italy and Spain. PBMCs, B-cell-depleted T cells, or T cells provided the cDNA or gDNA that made up the material.

The CDR3 runs 17 residues. CDR1 MGHRA and CDR2 YSYEKL come from the germline V gene. V gave up 0 bases and J gave up 6 bases; unmatched junction bases: 9. Authors' methods: Researchers report that nucleated cell counts were estimated from reference gene primer amplification. Here immunoSEQ multiplex PCR was the method, and the copy in TCRdb shows in-frame clones only, minus some. V, J and clone size were drawn from that table, and D and trimming were deduced from the DNA. The sample contains 50,000 to 65,000 clones, around 82% of which appear only once. The V gene is TRBV4-1, the J gene TRBJ2-3; 10 bases agree with TRBD2. Sequencing used peripheral blood. The receptor's source is a human donor in a cohort sampled during active COVID-19. CDR3 nucleotide sequence: TGCGCCAGCAGCCAAGATGCCTTCAGCGGGGGGGTCGATACGCAGTATTTT. Translation gives CASSQDAFSGGVDTQYF.